This TCR beta chain was identified during a study of blood T cells in healthy people across ages. A minimum of 5.5 micrograms of total RNA was extracted per sample. The germline CDR1 and CDR2 sequences are MDHEN and SYDVKM. This CDR3 comprises 13 residues. Trimming stripped 7 bases from V and 10 bases from J, with 19 bases between. Next came a second PCR, run for roughly 7 to 12 cycles, which used a sample-barcoded 5' primer along with a J-beta primer mix. Each cDNA was tagged by a template-switch adaptor containing 12 random nucleotides. TCRdb reprocessed the 5' RACE reads with MiXCR, giving one entry per CDR3 protein. In the table there are about 690,000 distinct CDR3 sequences, roughly two fifths of which are singletons.

The genes are TRBV28 and TRBJ1-1, with D possibly matching TRBD1 (6 bases). This receptor was taken from an elderly man in good health. The specimen sequenced was blood. The CDR3 region has the DNA TGTGCCAGCAATCGAACCCCGGGACAACTAGCTTTCTTT. Protein product: CASNRTPGQLAFF. Full variable domain (outside the CDR3, taken from reference TRBV28 and TRBJ1-1): DVKVTQSSRYLVKRTGEKVFLECVQDMDHENMFWYRQDPGLGLRLIYFSYDVKMKEKGDIPEGYSVSREKKERFSLILESASTNQTSMYLCASNRTPGQLAFFGQGTRLTVV.